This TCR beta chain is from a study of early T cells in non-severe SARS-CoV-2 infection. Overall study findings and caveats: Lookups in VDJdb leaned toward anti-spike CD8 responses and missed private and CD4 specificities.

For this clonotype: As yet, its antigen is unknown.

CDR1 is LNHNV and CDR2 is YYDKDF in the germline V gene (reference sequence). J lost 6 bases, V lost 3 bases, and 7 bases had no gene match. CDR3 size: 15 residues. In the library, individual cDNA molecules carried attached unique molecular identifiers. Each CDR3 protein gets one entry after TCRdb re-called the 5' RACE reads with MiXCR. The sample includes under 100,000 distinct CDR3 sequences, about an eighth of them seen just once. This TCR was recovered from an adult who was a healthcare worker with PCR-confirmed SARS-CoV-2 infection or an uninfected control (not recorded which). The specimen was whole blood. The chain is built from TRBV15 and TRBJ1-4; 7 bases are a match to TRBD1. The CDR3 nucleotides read TGTGCCACCAGCAGGAACAGGGGCGGGTATGAAAAACTGTTTTTT. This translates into CATSRNRGGYEKLFF.